Only one count was recorded for the clone carrying this TCR beta chain. Trimming took off 5 bases at V and 8 bases at J, with 18 bases between the two ends. The germline CDR1 and CDR2 sequences are MDHEN and SYDVKM. This CDR3 comprises 14 residues. Sequencing was performed with immunoSEQ multiplex PCR; in TCRdb, only in-frame clones are kept and a portion is missing. The repertoire holds about 45,000 clones, about nine tenths seen once, with 1.1% in the top ten. The entry originates in a study of OX40 agonist ivuxolimab in advanced cancers. The chain has TRBV28 and TRBJ1-2; D call uncertain. This TCR derives from an adult with an advanced solid tumor such as melanoma, head and neck, liver or kidney cancer. The starting material was CD4+ or CD8+ T cells sorted from blood, obtained in a trial of the OX40 agonist ivuxolimab. CDR3 coding DNA: TGTGCCAGCAGTCCACCAACCCTCGGCCAGGGCTACACCTTC. Its protein is CASSPPTLGQGYTF.